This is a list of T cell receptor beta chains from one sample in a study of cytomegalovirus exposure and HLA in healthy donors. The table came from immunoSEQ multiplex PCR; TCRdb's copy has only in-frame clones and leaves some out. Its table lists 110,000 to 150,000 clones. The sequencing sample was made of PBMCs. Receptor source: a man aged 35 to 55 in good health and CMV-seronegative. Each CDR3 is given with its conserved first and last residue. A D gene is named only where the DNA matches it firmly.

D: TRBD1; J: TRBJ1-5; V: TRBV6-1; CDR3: CASSERTGEALRYNQPQHF; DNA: TGTGCCAGCAGTGAAAGGACAGGGGAGGCTCTTAGGTACAATCAGCCCCAGCATTTT
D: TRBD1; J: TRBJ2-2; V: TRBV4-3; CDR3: CASSQGGQGFFAGELFF; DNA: TGCGCCAGCAGCCAAGGGGGACAGGGGTTTTTTGCCGGGGAGCTGTTTTTT
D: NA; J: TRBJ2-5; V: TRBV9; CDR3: CASSVAGPETQYF; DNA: TGTGCCAGCAGCGTAGCAGGTCCAGAGACCCAGTACTTC
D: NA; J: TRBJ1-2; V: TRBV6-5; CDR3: CASSYSRQGGYGYTF; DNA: TGTGCCAGCAGTTACTCCCGGCAGGGTGGCTATGGCTACACCTTC
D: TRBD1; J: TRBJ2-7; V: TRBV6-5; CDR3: CASSYQQGGSYEQYF; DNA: TGTGCCAGCAGTTACCAACAGGGGGGCTCCTACGAGCAGTACTTC
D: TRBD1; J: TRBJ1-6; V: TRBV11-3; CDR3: CASSSGTGENSPLHF; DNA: TGTGCCAGCAGCTCCGGGACAGGGGAAAATTCACCCCTCCACTTT
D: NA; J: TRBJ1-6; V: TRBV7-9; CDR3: CASSQRGLLSSYNSPLHF; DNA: TGTGCCAGCAGCCAGCGGGGACTCTTGAGCTCCTATAATTCACCCCTCCACTTT
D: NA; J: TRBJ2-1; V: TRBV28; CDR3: CASSHDWPTREQFF; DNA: TGTGCCAGCAGTCACGACTGGCCGACCCGTGAGCAGTTCTTC
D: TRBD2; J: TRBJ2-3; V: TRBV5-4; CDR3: CASSLGSGGAGTDTQYF; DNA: TGTGCCAGCAGCTTGGGGAGCGGGGGGGCCGGAACAGATACGCAGTATTTT
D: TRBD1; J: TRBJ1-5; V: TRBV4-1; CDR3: CASSQDRTGTGREHF; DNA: TGCGCCAGCAGCCAAGATCGGACAGGGACTGGCCGGGAGCATTTT
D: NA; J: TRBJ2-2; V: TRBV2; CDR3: CASSGQSTGELFF; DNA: TGTGCCAGCAGTGGACAGAGCACCGGGGAGCTGTTTTTT
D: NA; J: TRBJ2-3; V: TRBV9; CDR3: CASSVGGTDTQYF; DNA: TGTGCCAGCAGCGTCGGGGGCACAGATACGCAGTATTTT
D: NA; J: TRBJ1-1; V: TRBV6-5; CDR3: CASSFRQSLNTEAFF; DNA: TGTGCCAGCAGTTTCCGACAGAGTCTTAACACTGAAGCTTTCTTT
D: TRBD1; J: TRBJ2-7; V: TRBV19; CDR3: CASSSSGQGSYEQYF; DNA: TGTGCCAGTAGTTCCTCGGGACAGGGTTCCTACGAGCAGTACTTC
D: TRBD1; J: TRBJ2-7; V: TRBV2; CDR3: CASSQPGQDVYEQYF; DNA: TGTGCCAGCAGTCAACCGGGACAGGATGTTTACGAGCAGTACTTC
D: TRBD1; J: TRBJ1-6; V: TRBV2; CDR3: CASRGQGTVPLHF; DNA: TGTGCCAGCAGGGGACAGGGAACAGTGCCCCTCCACTTT
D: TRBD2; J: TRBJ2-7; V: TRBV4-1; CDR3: CASSQRTSGGALLWAEQYF; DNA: TGCGCCAGCAGCCAACGAACTAGCGGGGGGGCACTCCTTTGGGCCGAGCAGTACTTC
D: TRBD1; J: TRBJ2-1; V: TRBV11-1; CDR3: CASIPGQSFINEQFF; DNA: TGTGCCAGCATCCCGGGACAGTCATTTATCAATGAGCAGTTCTTC
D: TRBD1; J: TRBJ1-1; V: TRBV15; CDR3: CATRGTEKNTEAFF; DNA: TGTGCCACCCGCGGGACAGAGAAGAACACTGAAGCTTTCTTT
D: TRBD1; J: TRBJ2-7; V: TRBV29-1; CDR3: CSVRTGPSEQYF; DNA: TGCAGCGTCCGGACAGGGCCGTCCGAGCAGTACTTC
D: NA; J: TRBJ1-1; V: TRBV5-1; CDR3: CASSLSSRGSEAFF; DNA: TGCGCCAGCAGCTTGAGTTCCCGGGGGAGCGAAGCTTTCTTT
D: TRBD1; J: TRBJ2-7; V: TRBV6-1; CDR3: CASSATGGLTYEQYF; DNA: TGTGCCAGCAGCGCTACAGGGGGTCTAACCTACGAGCAGTACTTC
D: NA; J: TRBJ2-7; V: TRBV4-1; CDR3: CASSQGRGYYEQYF; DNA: TGCGCCAGCAGCCAAGGTAGGGGATACTACGAGCAGTACTTC
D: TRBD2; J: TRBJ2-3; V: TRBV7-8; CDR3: CASTSGGGLTDTQYF; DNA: TGTGCCAGCACGTCCGGCGGGGGACTCACAGATACGCAGTATTTT
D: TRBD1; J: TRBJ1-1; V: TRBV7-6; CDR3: CASSQQGALNTEAFF; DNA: TGTGCCAGCAGCCAACAGGGGGCTTTGAACACTGAAGCTTTCTTT
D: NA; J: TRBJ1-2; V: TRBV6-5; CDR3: CASSYGTEGYGYTF; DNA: TGTGCCAGCAGTTACGGAACAGAGGGCTATGGCTACACCTTC
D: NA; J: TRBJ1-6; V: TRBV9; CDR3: CASSVDQNSPLHF; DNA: TGTGCCAGCAGCGTAGATCAGAATTCACCCCTCCACTTT
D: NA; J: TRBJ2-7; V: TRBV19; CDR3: CASSIGPGNEQYF; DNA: TGTGCCAGTAGTATTGGGCCGGGGAACGAGCAGTACTTC
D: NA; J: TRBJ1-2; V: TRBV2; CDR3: CASTDGNYGYTF; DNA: TGTGCCAGCACCGACGGGAACTATGGCTACACCTTC
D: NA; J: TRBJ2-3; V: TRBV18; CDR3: CASSPLVADTQYF; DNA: TGTGCCAGCTCACCACTCGTAGCAGATACGCAGTATTTT
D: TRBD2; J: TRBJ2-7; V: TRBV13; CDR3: CASSLVSRLAGGWNEQYF; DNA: TGTGCCAGCAGCTTAGTGTCTCGGCTAGCGGGGGGTTGGAACGAGCAGTACTTC
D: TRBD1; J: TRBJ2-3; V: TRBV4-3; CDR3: CASSQGSGTGLRADTQYF; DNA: TGCGCCAGCAGCCAAGGATCCGGGACAGGCTTAAGGGCAGATACGCAGTATTTT
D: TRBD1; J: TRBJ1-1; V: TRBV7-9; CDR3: CASSPRTGRGTEAFF; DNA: TGTGCCAGCAGCCCCAGGACAGGACGGGGCACTGAAGCTTTCTTT
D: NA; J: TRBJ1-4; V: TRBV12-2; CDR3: CASRPSSSAGRFF; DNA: TGTGCAAGTCGCCCCTCTTCATCGGCAGGCAGGTTTTTT
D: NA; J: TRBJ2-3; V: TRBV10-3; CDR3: CAISGEASTDTQYF; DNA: TGTGCCATCAGTGGGGAGGCTAGCACAGATACGCAGTATTTT
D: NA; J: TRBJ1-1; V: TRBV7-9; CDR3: CASSRTGTEAFF; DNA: TGTGCCAGCAGCCGGACGGGGACTGAAGCTTTCTTT
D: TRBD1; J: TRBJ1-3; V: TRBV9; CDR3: CASSTSTGQGASGNTIYF; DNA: TGTGCCAGCAGCACCTCTACGGGACAGGGGGCTTCTGGAAACACCATATATTTT